This T cell receptor beta chain is from a study of control samples from healthy donors and cancer patients. Assay: immunoSEQ multiplex PCR; the TCRdb copy retains only in-frame clones and omits some. The repertoire consists of 98,000 or so clones, with about 79% occurring once and the leading ten covering approximately 10%. The CDR3 totals 12 residues. With 5 bases removed from V and 7 bases from J, the gap between germline ends came to 11 bases. Per germline, CDR1 SGHVS and CDR2 FQNEAQ. Specimen: blood. This chain joins TRBV7-8 and TRBJ1-2; no reliable D call. This sequence was found in a woman in her thirties in good health. CDR3: CASSPPGFGYTF. In nucleotides, the CDR3 is TGTGCCAGCAGCCCTCCGGGCTTTGGCTACACCTTC.